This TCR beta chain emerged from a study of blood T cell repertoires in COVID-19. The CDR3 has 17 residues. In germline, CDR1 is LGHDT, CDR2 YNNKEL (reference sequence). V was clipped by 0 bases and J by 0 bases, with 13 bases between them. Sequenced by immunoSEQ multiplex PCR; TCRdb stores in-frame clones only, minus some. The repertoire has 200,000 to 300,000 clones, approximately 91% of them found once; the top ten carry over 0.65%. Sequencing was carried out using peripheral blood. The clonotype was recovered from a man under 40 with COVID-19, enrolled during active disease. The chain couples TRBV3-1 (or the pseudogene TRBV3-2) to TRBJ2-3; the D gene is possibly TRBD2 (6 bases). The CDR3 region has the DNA TGTGCCAGCAGCCAAGAAGCTAGCGTCCCAAGCACAGATACGCAGTATTTT. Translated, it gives CASSQEASVPSTDTQYF.